This is a list of T cell receptor beta chains from one sample in a study of shared clonotypes between healthy human individuals. Generated by immunoSEQ multiplex PCR, the TCRdb table keeps only in-frame clones and is missing some. The profile covers around 2,100,000 clones, with less than 95% appearing a single time and more than 0.9% taken by the ten largest. Specimen: naive CD8+ T cells sorted from blood. These receptors came from a man younger than 30 in good health. The CDR3 runs from the conserved cysteine through the conserved F or W. Each record gives: J gene, V gene, D gene, CDR3 DNA, CDR3 protein. A D gene is named only where the DNA matches it firmly.

>TRBJ1-2|TRBV30|TRBD1
TGTGCCTGGATCGACAGGGACGCGCTAGGCTACACCTTC
CAWIDRDALGYTF
>TRBJ2-2|TRBV19|TRBD1
TGTGCCAGTAGTATAACCCCCGGACAGGGAGGCGGGGAGCTGTTTTTT
CASSITPGQGGGELFF
>TRBJ2-5|TRBV7-8|-
TGTGCCAGCAGCTTAGACTCTGGTTCGGGGGAGGGACAATTGGAGACCCAGTACTTC
CASSLDSGSGEGQLETQYF
>TRBJ2-7|TRBV7-6|TRBD1
TGTGCCAGCAGCTTATATTCCCGACAGGGGGCCTCCTACGAGCAGTACTTC
CASSLYSRQGASYEQYF
>TRBJ2-3|TRBV28|-
TGTGCCAGCAGTTTTGAGGGGTTGGTAGATACGCAGTATTTT
CASSFEGLVDTQYF
>TRBJ2-5|TRBV6-5|TRBD1
TGTGCCAGCAGTTACCAGGCAGGGGGCGTTGAGACCCAGTACTTC
CASSYQAGGVETQYF
>TRBJ2-3|TRBV4-3|-
TGCGCCAGCAGCCAAGAATACGGTCGCACAGATACGCAGTATTTT
CASSQEYGRTDTQYF
>TRBJ1-1|TRBV4-1|TRBD1
TGCGCCAGCAGCCAAGTTCCCGGGACAGAAAGTTACACTGAAGCTTTCTTT
CASSQVPGTESYTEAFF
>TRBJ1-1|TRBV28|TRBD1
TGTGCCAGCAGTTCGTGGGGAGGGACAGGCATGAACACTGAAGCTTTCTTT
CASSSWGGTGMNTEAFF
>TRBJ2-7|TRBV7-9|-
TGTGCCAGCACCGGAAAATACGAGCAGTACTTC
CASTGKYEQYF
>TRBJ1-1|TRBV19|-
TGTGCCAGTACCCTAATCTCAGGGAGGAACACTGAAGCTTTCTTT
CASTLISGRNTEAFF
>TRBJ1-6|TRBV27|-
TGTGCCAGCAGTTTGCAGCAACAGGGAGCTTCACCCCTCCACTTT
CASSLQQQGASPLHF
>TRBJ1-2|TRBV7-2|TRBD1
TGTGCCAGCAGCTTAGTCGACAGGGGCTATGGCTACACCTTC
CASSLVDRGYGYTF
>TRBJ2-1|TRBV9|TRBD1
TGTGCCAGCAGCCTCCCGGACAGGGGGCTGTACAATGAGCAGTTCTTC
CASSLPDRGLYNEQFF
>TRBJ1-2|TRBV4-1|TRBD1
TGCGCCAGCAGCCCCTTAGAGGGGGCGCGAGGCTACACCTTC
CASSPLEGARGYTF
>TRBJ2-5|TRBV7-9|-
TGTGCCAGCAGCCACCTCGAGACCCAGTACTTC
CASSHLETQYF
>TRBJ1-2|TRBV27|TRBD1
TGTGCCAGCAGTCCGAGGACAGGGGACCGTGGCTACACCTTC
CASSPRTGDRGYTF
>TRBJ2-7|TRBV4-2|-
TGTGCCAGCAGCCAAGCGCTAGTGGAGGCCTCCTACGAGCAGTACTTC
CASSQALVEASYEQYF
>TRBJ2-7|TRBV6-5|-
TGTGCCAGCAGTTTCGGACCGTCCGAGCAGTACTTC
CASSFGPSEQYF
>TRBJ2-5|TRBV2|-
TGTGCCAGCACACCCGGGACGGACACTCAAGAGACCCAGTACTTC
CASTPGTDTQETQYF
>TRBJ2-5|TRBV27|-
TGTGCCAGCAGCCCCAGCCTCGGGGGCGGTCAAGAGACCCAGTACTTC
CASSPSLGGGQETQYF
>TRBJ2-7|TRBV5-8|TRBD2
TGTGCCAGCAGCTTGGCCGAAGCGGGAAGGGGCTACGAGCAGTACTTC
CASSLAEAGRGYEQYF
>TRBJ2-5|TRBV5-6|-
TGTGCCAGCAGCCTGGATGGGACTGCCGAAGAGACCCAGTACTTC
CASSLDGTAEETQYF
>TRBJ2-5|TRBV21-1|-
TGTGCCAGCAGCAAAGCCCAAGAGACCCAGTACTTC
CASSKAQETQYF
>TRBJ1-1|TRBV30|-
TGTGCCTGGACCTTAAATCTGGCTGAAGCTTTCTTT
CAWTLNLAEAFF
>TRBJ2-5|TRBV6-4|TRBD1
TGTGCCAGCAGTTACAGGGGATCTCCGGCACAAGAGACCCAGTACTTC
CASSYRGSPAQETQYF
>TRBJ2-7|TRBV27|-
TGTGCCAGCAGTTTAAGCGCGTTCTCCTACGAGCAGTACTTC
CASSLSAFSYEQYF
>TRBJ2-7|TRBV10-1|-
TGCGCCAGCAGTCGGGACGTCTACGAGCAGTACTTC
CASSRDVYEQYF
>TRBJ1-2|TRBV28|TRBD1
TGTGCCAGCAGTCCCCAGAGGACAGGGGGGTATGGCTACACCTTC
CASSPQRTGGYGYTF
>TRBJ1-1|TRBV4-1|-
TGCGCCAGCAGTTCGGGTCCGACGATGAGTTTGAACACTGAAGCTTTCTTT
CASSSGPTMSLNTEAFF
>TRBJ2-1|TRBV29-1|-
TGCAGCGTTGAAGATGGCGGAATCAATGAGCAGTTCTTC
CSVEDGGINEQFF
>TRBJ2-7|TRBV4-1|TRBD2
TGCGCCAGCAGCCAAGATCGGGGGGGCGCGTACGAGCAGTACTTC
CASSQDRGGAYEQYF
>TRBJ1-1|TRBV5-1|-
TGCGCCAGCAGCCAGGGACATTCAACTGAAGCTTTCTTT
CASSQGHSTEAFF
>TRBJ1-4|TRBV5-4|TRBD1
TGTGCCAGCAGCGGGACGGGACAGGATTCAACTAATGAAAAACTGTTTTTT
CASSGTGQDSTNEKLFF
>TRBJ1-1|TRBV7-2|-
TGTGCCAGCAGCTTAGCGCGAACAGGGTGGACTGAAGCTTTCTTT
CASSLARTGWTEAFF